This is a list of T cell receptor beta chains from one sample in a study of technical replicates of blood from four donors. The table came from immunoSEQ multiplex PCR; TCRdb's copy has only in-frame clones and leaves some out. The sample holds tens of thousands of clones, roughly 93% seen once. Sequenced input: T cells isolated from PBMCs. The origin of the receptors is a human donor in good health. Each CDR3 is given with its conserved first and last residue. Each record gives: clone size, D gene, V gene, CDR3 length, J gene, CDR3 DNA, CDR3 protein. A D gene is named only where the DNA matches it firmly. Expanded clones get a size class; other rows say once, few or many, or leave the size out.

abundance: -; d_gene: -; v_gene: TRBV5-6; len: 14; j_gene: TRBJ2-5; CDR3nt: TGTGCCAGCACACCCAGGGAAGTCACAGAGACCCAGTACTTC; CDR3aa: CASTPREVTETQYF
abundance: few; d_gene: TRBD1; v_gene: TRBV19; len: 13; j_gene: TRBJ1-5; CDR3nt: TGTGCCAGTCTACAGGGGAGCAATCAGCCCCAGCATTTT; CDR3aa: CASLQGSNQPQHF
abundance: once; d_gene: -; v_gene: TRBV9; len: 12; j_gene: TRBJ2-2; CDR3nt: TGTGCCAGCGGCCTCGGGGCCGGGGAGCTGTTTTTT; CDR3aa: CASGLGAGELFF
abundance: -; d_gene: -; v_gene: TRBV2; len: 14; j_gene: TRBJ2-1; CDR3nt: TGTGCCAGCAGTGAAAGAACTCACGGGGATGAGCAGTTCTTC; CDR3aa: CASSERTHGDEQFF
abundance: -; d_gene: -; v_gene: TRBV11-2; len: 15; j_gene: TRBJ1-6; CDR3nt: TGTGCCAGCAGCGGGGGCGTGACCTATAATTCACCCCTCCACTTT; CDR3aa: CASSGGVTYNSPLHF
abundance: -; d_gene: -; v_gene: TRBV5-6; len: 15; j_gene: TRBJ1-2; CDR3nt: TGTGCCAGCAGCCCTCGTGGAGGGGCCCTATATGGCTACACCTTC; CDR3aa: CASSPRGGALYGYTF
abundance: -; d_gene: TRBD1; v_gene: TRBV29-1; len: 12; j_gene: TRBJ1-2; CDR3nt: TGCAGCGTGGACAGGGACTCCTATGGCTACACCTTC; CDR3aa: CSVDRDSYGYTF
abundance: -; d_gene: -; v_gene: TRBV4-1; len: 16; j_gene: TRBJ2-1; CDR3nt: TGCGCCAGCAGCCACCCTAGCGCCCTATCCTACAATGAGCAGTTCTTC; CDR3aa: CASSHPSALSYNEQFF
abundance: -; d_gene: TRBD1; v_gene: TRBV13; len: 13; j_gene: TRBJ1-3; CDR3nt: TGTGCTAGCAGCCGACAGGGGAGAAACACCATATATTTT; CDR3aa: CASSRQGRNTIYF
abundance: -; d_gene: TRBD1; v_gene: TRBV7-9; len: 15; j_gene: TRBJ1-4; CDR3nt: TGTGCCAGCAGCCGGACAGGGGGCGAGGATGAAAAACTGTTTTTT; CDR3aa: CASSRTGGEDEKLFF
abundance: once; d_gene: TRBD2; v_gene: TRBV28; len: 18; j_gene: TRBJ2-4; CDR3nt: TGTGCCAGCAGTTTATTTTTGAGACTAGCGGGAGCCAAAAACATTCAGTACTTC; CDR3aa: CASSLFLRLAGAKNIQYF
abundance: few; d_gene: -; v_gene: TRBV18; len: 16; j_gene: TRBJ1-1; CDR3nt: TGTGCCAGCTCACCAACAGGGAACTGGATGAACACTGAAGCTTTCTTT; CDR3aa: CASSPTGNWMNTEAFF
abundance: -; d_gene: -; v_gene: TRBV14; len: 18; j_gene: TRBJ2-2; CDR3nt: TGTGCCAGCAGCCAAGAGCTGGTCCGGGACTTATACACCGGGGAGCTGTTTTTT; CDR3aa: CASSQELVRDLYTGELFF
abundance: -; d_gene: TRBD2; v_gene: TRBV5-4; len: 17; j_gene: TRBJ2-5; CDR3nt: TGTGCCAGCAGCTCCGGGGGGACTAGCGGGAGTCTAGAGACCCAGTACTTC; CDR3aa: CASSSGGTSGSLETQYF
abundance: once; d_gene: -; v_gene: TRBV19; len: 14; j_gene: TRBJ2-2; CDR3nt: TGTGCCAGTAGGGTGACAGGGAACACCGGGGAGCTGTTTTTT; CDR3aa: CASRVTGNTGELFF
abundance: -; d_gene: TRBD1; v_gene: TRBV19; len: 14; j_gene: TRBJ1-2; CDR3nt: TGTGCCAGTCGCGCAGGGGGCCAGGGCTATGGCTACACCTTC; CDR3aa: CASRAGGQGYGYTF
abundance: -; d_gene: TRBD2; v_gene: TRBV5-4; len: 16; j_gene: TRBJ2-3; CDR3nt: TGTGCCAGCAGCTTGTGGTCTAGCGGATTCACAGATACGCAGTATTTT; CDR3aa: CASSLWSSGFTDTQYF
abundance: -; d_gene: TRBD1; v_gene: TRBV6-5; len: 13; j_gene: TRBJ2-7; CDR3nt: TGTGCCAGCAGTTACAGGACAGGGTCTGAGCAGTACTTC; CDR3aa: CASSYRTGSEQYF
abundance: -; d_gene: TRBD1; v_gene: TRBV30; len: 13; j_gene: TRBJ2-7; CDR3nt: TGTGCCTGGAGTGATCGGGACAGGGCCGAGCAGTACTTC; CDR3aa: CAWSDRDRAEQYF
abundance: -; d_gene: TRBD2; v_gene: TRBV5-4; len: 14; j_gene: TRBJ2-1; CDR3nt: TGTGCCAGCACGACTAGCGGGAGTCTTCGGGAGCAGTTCTTC; CDR3aa: CASTTSGSLREQFF
abundance: -; d_gene: -; v_gene: TRBV10-3; len: 14; j_gene: TRBJ1-5; CDR3nt: TGTGCCATCAGTGAGCCCGGGGGCAATCAGCCCCAGCATTTT; CDR3aa: CAISEPGGNQPQHF
abundance: -; d_gene: -; v_gene: TRBV28; len: 13; j_gene: TRBJ1-2; CDR3nt: TGTGCCAGCAGTTTTGGACTCATCTATGGCTACACCTTC; CDR3aa: CASSFGLIYGYTF
abundance: -; d_gene: -; v_gene: TRBV2; len: 10; j_gene: TRBJ2-3; CDR3nt: TGTGCCAGCACCCGCGCTACGCAGTATTTT; CDR3aa: CASTRATQYF
abundance: once; d_gene: -; v_gene: TRBV7-9; len: 15; j_gene: TRBJ1-2; CDR3nt: TGTGCCAGCATCTCCGACAGCTTAGGCCCCTATGGCTACACCTTC; CDR3aa: CASISDSLGPYGYTF
abundance: -; d_gene: -; v_gene: TRBV28; len: 16; j_gene: TRBJ2-7; CDR3nt: TGTGCCAGCAGTTTCCCAAACTACAGGGCGGGCTACGAGCAGTACTTC; CDR3aa: CASSFPNYRAGYEQYF
abundance: -; d_gene: -; v_gene: TRBV19; len: 14; j_gene: TRBJ1-5; CDR3nt: TGTGCCAGTAGTATAATTCCCGTCAATCAGCCCCAGCATTTT; CDR3aa: CASSIIPVNQPQHF
abundance: -; d_gene: TRBD1; v_gene: TRBV19; len: 15; j_gene: TRBJ2-5; CDR3nt: TGTGCCAGTAGGCGAGCCCGGGACAGCCAAGAGACCCAGTACTTC; CDR3aa: CASRRARDSQETQYF
abundance: -; d_gene: TRBD1; v_gene: TRBV7-7; len: 15; j_gene: TRBJ2-1; CDR3nt: TGTGCTAGCAGCTTGATGACAGGGGTTGGAAATGAGCAGTTCTTC; CDR3aa: CASSLMTGVGNEQFF
abundance: -; d_gene: -; v_gene: TRBV6-6; len: 14; j_gene: TRBJ2-7; CDR3nt: TGTGCCAGCAGTCAACGGACAGTACCCTACGAGCAGTACTTC; CDR3aa: CASSQRTVPYEQYF